These T cell receptor beta chains were read from a single sample in a study of blood T cells in healthy people across ages. MiXCR was run by TCRdb on the 5' RACE reads, yielding one entry per CDR3 protein. The sample lists roughly 2 million distinct CDR3 sequences; just under 50% were seen once. The sample comprised blood. The receptors were gathered from a woman in her thirties or forties in good health. Both conserved end residues are part of each CDR3. D genes are given only for firm matches. Rows give clone size only sometimes, using once, few, many, or a class for an expanded clone.

v_gene	d_gene	abundance	j_gene	CDR3nt	CDR3aa
TRBV9	NA	NA	TRBJ2-1	TGTGCCAGCAGCGTAGTTGAGGTAAATGAGCAGTTCTTC	CASSVVEVNEQFF
TRBV28	NA	few	TRBJ1-1	TGTGCCAGCAGTTCCCGGGGTTTGAACACTGAAGCTTTCTTT	CASSSRGLNTEAFF
TRBV3-1	TRBD2	NA	TRBJ2-5	TGTGCCAGCAGCCAAGATACCGGGACTAGAAGCACGGAGACCCAGTACTTC	CASSQDTGTRSTETQYF
TRBV24-1	TRBD2	NA	TRBJ2-3	TGTGCCACCAGTGATTTGTCTAGCGGGGCGATGGCAGATACGCAGTATTTT	CATSDLSSGAMADTQYF
TRBV5-1	NA	NA	TRBJ1-1	TGCGCCAGCAGCGAGAGGTCGGACACTGAAGCTTTCTTT	CASSERSDTEAFF
TRBV10-3	NA	NA	TRBJ1-2	TGTGCCATCAGTGGCCCGACAGAAAACTATGGCTACACCTTC	CAISGPTENYGYTF
TRBV20-1	NA	NA	TRBJ1-2	TGCAGTGCTGGGGGTGGGGGAGGGCCCCATGGCTACACCTTC	CSAGGGGGPHGYTF
TRBV20-1	NA	few	TRBJ2-5	TGCAGTGCTAGCAAAGGCGGGGAGACCCAGTACTTC	CSASKGGETQYF
TRBV28	TRBD1	many	TRBJ2-7	TGTGCCAGCAGTTATACCGGGACAGGGGGCAAGCAGTACTTC	CASSYTGTGGKQYF
TRBV20-1	TRBD1	NA	TRBJ1-2	TGCAGTGCTAGAAGGTCGACAGGGGGCCATGGCTACACCTTC	CSARRSTGGHGYTF
TRBV29-1	NA	NA	TRBJ2-7	TGCAGCGTTCTTGCCGGGGTGGCCTACGAGCAGTACTTC	CSVLAGVAYEQYF
TRBV20-1	TRBD2	NA	TRBJ2-7	TGCAGTGCTAGTGACCTTCGAGCGGGGGGCAGATACAATGAGCAGTACTTC	CSASDLRAGGRYNEQYF
TRBV20-1	NA	NA	TRBJ2-4	TGCAGTGCGGGGCTTGCCAAAAACATTCAGTACTTC	CSAGLAKNIQYF
TRBV11-3	TRBD1	NA	TRBJ2-7	TGTGCCAGCAGCCCGGGACAGGGGATAGGCTACGAGCAGTACTTC	CASSPGQGIGYEQYF
TRBV7-9	NA	few	TRBJ2-5	TGTGCCAGCAGCTTGGTACAGGTCGCGGGAGAGACCCAGTACTTC	CASSLVQVAGETQYF
TRBV10-1	NA	NA	TRBJ2-7	TGCGCCAGCAGGGACTTGCAGAACGAGCAGTACTTC	CASRDLQNEQYF
TRBV5-1	NA	NA	TRBJ1-4	TGCGCCAGCAGTCCAGGAGATTTCCTTAATGAAAAACTGTTTTTT	CASSPGDFLNEKLFF
TRBV4-3	NA	few	TRBJ1-2	TGCGCCAGCAGCCAAGTGAGAGTTACTAACTATGGCTACACCTTC	CASSQVRVTNYGYTF
TRBV7-9	NA	few	TRBJ2-5	TGTGCCAGCAGCTCGGATTGGGAGCAGTACTTC	CASSSDWEQYF
TRBV27	NA	NA	TRBJ2-3	TGTGCCAGCAGTTTATCGGGGGGGCAGGCAGATACGCAGTATTTT	CASSLSGGQADTQYF
TRBV7-9	NA	NA	TRBJ2-6	TGTGCCAGCAGCCCCGGGACGCCGTCATCGGGGACCAACGTCCTGACTTTC	CASSPGTPSSGTNVLTF
TRBV4-3	TRBD2	NA	TRBJ2-1	TGCGCCAGCAGCCAAGATTGGGCTAGCGGGGGGCGGGATGAGCAGTTCTTC	CASSQDWASGGRDEQFF
TRBV9	NA	NA	TRBJ2-5	TGTGCCAGCAGCGGTGGACAGTTGGAGACCCAGTACTTC	CASSGGQLETQYF
TRBV20-1	NA	NA	TRBJ2-5	TGCAGTGCTGAGGACGGAAAAGAGACCCAGTACTTC	CSAEDGKETQYF
TRBV5-1	NA	few	TRBJ2-3	TGCGCCAGCAGCTTGAGGCTCTCAGATACGCAGTATTTT	CASSLRLSDTQYF